This entry lists 21 T cell receptor beta chains sequenced from one sample in a study of T-cell reconstitution after alpha-beta-depleted transplantation in children. Preparation of the TCRbeta library used unique molecular identifiers. TCRdb itself ran the PCR reads through MiXCR, one entry per CDR3 protein. Of about 1,000,000 distinct CDR3 sequences in the sample, about 30% were seen once. This material consisted of PBMCs, mostly from graft donor cells, taken 360 days after TCRalphabeta/CD19-depleted stem cell transplant. Receptors originate from a boy in the first two years of life who had a stem cell transplant for SCID, so the T cells may come from the graft donor.

V is TRBV24-1 and J is TRBJ2-5, with 7 positions matching TRBD1. Trimming cost V 4 bases and J 5 bases; bases outside gene matches: 6. From germline, CDR1 is KGHDR and CDR2 SFDVKD. The CDR3 has 14 residues. This CDR3 is CATSENRDSETQYF. The CDR3 DNA is TGTGCCACCAGTGAGAATCGGGACAGCGAGACCCAGTACTTC.

V is TRBV15 and J is TRBJ2-1; D not resolved. Per the germline V gene, CDR1 is LNHNV and CDR2 is YYDKDF (reference sequence). CDR3 length: 13 amino acids. Trimming left V 3 bases short and J 15 bases short, with 18 bases between. CDR3 coding DNA: TGTGCCACCAGCAGTTTAGGGCCGGAACCGGTGTTCTTC. Translated: CATSSLGPEPVFF.

Many counts were recorded for this clonotype. The V gene is TRBV20-1, the J gene TRBJ2-1; D is undetermined. In germline, CDR1 is DFQATT, CDR2 SNEGSKA (reference sequence). V was clipped by 2 bases and J by 0 bases, with 8 bases between them. The CDR3 extends over 14 amino acids. The CDR3: CSARNPNSYNEQFF. The CDR3 DNA is TGCAGTGCTAGAAATCCCAACTCCTACAATGAGCAGTTCTTC.

The chain links TRBV15 to TRBJ2-3; 9 bases line up with TRBD2. Germline V gene lookup returns CDR1 LNHNV and CDR2 YYDKDF (reference sequence). Losses at the gene ends were 6 bases for V and 6 bases for J; bases not matched to a gene: 7. The CDR3 is made up of 14 amino acids. Here the CDR3 reads CATRGGGVKDTQYF. CDR3 DNA sequence: TGTGCCACCAGGGGCGGGGGGGTCAAGGATACGCAGTATTTT.

The J gene is TRBJ1-5, the V gene TRBV7-2; possibly TRBD1 for D (6 bases). The CDR3 totals 15 residues. Germline V gives CDR1 SGHTA, CDR2 FQGNSA. The V and J ends lost 3 bases and 2 bases respectively, with 11 bases between them. The CDR3 here is CASSFTGLGNQPQHF. The CDR3 DNA follows: TGTGCCAGCAGCTTTACAGGGCTGGGCAATCAGCCCCAGCATTTT.

The chain joins TRBV5-1 to TRBJ2-1; D may be TRBD2 (6 bases). The V end was cut by 0 bases, the J end by 4 bases, with 14 bases between. Germline loops: CDR1 SGHRS, CDR2 YFSETQ. The CDR3 is 16 residues long. The CDR3 loop is CASSLGDSSQYNEQFF. The CDR3 DNA is TGCGCCAGCAGCTTGGGGGACTCCTCTCAATACAATGAGCAGTTCTTC.

The V and J genes are TRBV2 and TRBJ2-7, with 9 bases matching TRBD2. Germline values: CDR1 SNHLY, CDR2 FYNNEI. The CDR3 covers 16 residues. With V trimmed by 6 bases and J by 7 bases, 16 bases remained unmatched. The DNA of the CDR3 is TGTGCCAGCAGCCCACTAGCGGGTATCCCCTTGGGAGAGCAGTACTTC. Its translation is CASSPLAGIPLGEQYF.

This clonotype has only a few counts. The chain joins TRBV12-3 or TRBV12-4 to TRBJ2-3, with D maybe TRBD2 (7 bases). This CDR3 region has 18 residues. V dropped 5 bases and J dropped 3 bases, with 24 bases sitting between them. CDR3 bases: TGTGCCAGCAGTCGTAAAGGGGGTAGCGGGTCGACAACAGATACGCAGTATTTT. Translated, it gives CASSRKGGSGSTTDTQYF.

This clonotype was detected ten times or more. The chain combines TRBV21-1 with TRBJ2-7; TRBD1, the table's D call, lacks a check against the DNA. TRBV21-1 is assigned pseudogene status. This CDR3 comprises 13 residues. CDR3 region: CASSHRGDYEQYF. The CDR3 DNA reads TGTGCCAGCAGCCATAGGGGGGACTACGAGCAGTACTTC.

This clonotype has a handful of counts. The chain is built from TRBV28 and TRBJ1-5; a weak D match, TRBD1 (5 bases). From germline, CDR1 is MDHEN and CDR2 SYDVKM. The CDR3 extends over 15 amino acids. With 1 base removed from V and 5 bases from J, the gap between germline ends came to 12 bases. The CDR3 DNA is TGTGCCAGCAGTTTATTTCGGGGCGGGTATCAGCCCCAGCATTTT. Its translation is CASSLFRGGYQPQHF.

The V call is TRBV2, the J call TRBJ2-1; no clear D. The CDR3 totals 15 residues. The germline gives CDR1 SNHLY, CDR2 FYNNEI. Trimming left V 6 bases short and J 4 bases short, with 16 bases between. The CDR3 DNA follows: TGTGCCAGCAGCCTTGTGTCTACCGCATACAATGAGCAGTTCTTC. This sequence encodes CASSLVSTAYNEQFF.

CDR3 sequence reads: CASSLTSGQTREQFF. The CDR3 DNA reads TGTGCCAGCAGCCTAACTAGCGGGCAGACGAGAGAGCAGTTCTTC. The V gene is TRBV7-2, the J gene TRBJ2-1; 9 bases map to TRBD2. The CDR3 contains 15 residues. The V and J ends lost 5 bases and 10 bases, in that order; junction bases with no gene match: 12. CDR1 is SGHTA and CDR2 is FQGNSA in the germline V gene.

This clonotype was recorded a few times. The rearrangement joins TRBV12-3 or TRBV12-4 to TRBJ1-5; TRBD1 is a possible D gene (6 bases). The V and J ends lost 2 bases and 0 bases respectively, with 14 bases between them. The CDR3 has 17 amino acids. The CDR3 loop is CASSLFEGGYSNQPQHF. CDR3 DNA: TGTGCCAGCAGTTTATTTGAGGGGGGGTATAGCAATCAGCCCCAGCATTTT.

The V gene is TRBV28, the J gene TRBJ1-1; a weak D match, TRBD1 (6 bases). This CDR3 region has 15 residues. V was cut by 4 bases and J by 10 bases, with 22 bases left in between. The V gene's germline CDR1 is MDHEN and CDR2 SYDVKM. As DNA, the CDR3 is TGTGCCAGCAGTTCTGAGCTGACCGGGGGCCGGGGAGCTTTCTTT. Protein: CASSSELTGGRGAFF.

The chain employs TRBV6-5 and TRBJ1-5, with D hard to call. Germline V gene lookup returns CDR1 MNHEY and CDR2 SVGAGI. The CDR3 loop spans 14 amino acids. V was cut by 2 bases and J by 5 bases, with 10 bases left in between. CDR3 in amino acids: CASSYLGGDQPQHF. The CDR3 nucleotides are TGTGCCAGCAGTTACCTGGGTGGGGATCAGCCCCAGCATTTT.

There are a few counts of this clonotype. The V and J genes are TRBV29-1 and TRBJ2-2, with 10 bases identical to TRBD2. With V trimmed by 5 bases and J by 2 bases, 5 bases remained unmatched. The CDR3 is made up of 15 amino acids. The germline V gene has CDR1 SQVTM and CDR2 ANQGSEA. The CDR3 DNA reads as TGCAGCGTTTATAGCGGGGGGCTCAACACCGGGGAGCTGTTTTTT. Translating it yields CSVYSGGLNTGELFF.

This clonotype has only a few counts. The chain carries TRBV5-1 and TRBJ1-1, with TRBD1 identical over 7 bases. CDR1 SGHRS and CDR2 YFSETQ come from the germline V gene. V lost 2 bases to trimming and J lost 0 bases; unmatched junction nucleotides: 7. This CDR3 contains 16 residues. The CDR3 nucleotides read TGCGCCAGCAGCTTAATGCAGGGGGTGCTGAACACTGAAGCTTTCTTT. Amino acid sequence: CASSLMQGVLNTEAFF.

This rearrangement joins TRBV7-6 to TRBJ2-3; possibly TRBD2 for D (7 bases). Germline V gene lookup returns CDR1 SGHVS and CDR2 FNYEAQ. Trimming stripped 2 bases from V and 0 bases from J, with 18 bases between. The CDR3 is 18 amino acids. This chain's CDR3 is CASSLRFGGDTSTDTQYF. CDR3 sequence (DNA): TGTGCCAGCAGCTTACGGTTTGGGGGGGACACTAGCACAGATACGCAGTATTTT.

The rearrangement joins TRBV24-1 to TRBJ2-6, with TRBD2 as a possible D gene (5 bases). The V gene's germline CDR1 is KGHDR and CDR2 SFDVKD. V was trimmed by 8 bases and J by 0 bases, leaving 13 bases between them. This CDR3 comprises 16 residues. The CDR3 coding sequence is TGTGCCACCAAGCCTCCTGAGGGCTCTGGGGCCAACGTCCTGACTTTC. It translates to CATKPPEGSGANVLTF.

In this sample, this clonotype turned up a few times. The chain couples TRBV25-1 to TRBJ1-2, with D perhaps TRBD1 (6 bases). The CDR3 spans 13 residues. V lost 2 bases and J 4 bases, leaving 8 bases between the germline ends. Germline V lookup: CDR1 MGHDK, CDR2 SYGVNS. The CDR3 nucleotides are TGTGCCAGCAGTGAACAGGGGATCTATGGCTACACCTTC. This encodes CASSEQGIYGYTF.

In DNA, the CDR3 is TGTGCCAGCCGGAACAGGGTCTGGAATCAGCCCCAGCATTTT. Translation: CASRNRVWNQPQHF. The V and J genes are TRBV6-2 or TRBV6-3 and TRBJ1-5; weak D call: TRBD1 (6 bases). V was trimmed by 8 bases and J by 4 bases, leaving 15 bases between them. The CDR3 is made up of 14 amino acids. The germline CDR1 and CDR2 sequences are MNHEY and SVGEGT.